The T cell receptor (beta chain) under discussion was sequenced for a study of T cells in localized non-small cell lung cancer. Notes on the study in general: Greater blood T cell density accompanied longer overall survival. Uninvolved adjacent lung had more T cell clonality than any other tissue, topping tumor.

As concerns this clone: What it recognizes is unknown.

There are 13 residues in the CDR3. Germline V gives CDR1 MNHEY, CDR2 SVGAGI. Trimming removed 6 bases at V and 0 bases at J, with 8 bases between. Produced via immunoSEQ multiplex PCR; TCRdb's table is partial and in-frame only. The data show 20,000 to 25,000 clones, under 90% seen once. V usage is TRBV6-5 and J usage is TRBJ1-2; D remains unclear. The specimen was PBMCs, collected before any cancer treatment. This TCR was sampled from a woman aged 40-70 years with stage II squamous cell lung carcinoma. The CDR3 here is CASRQTSNYGYTF. In nucleotides, the CDR3 is TGTGCCAGCAGACAAACTTCTAACTATGGCTACACCTTC.